This TCR beta chain was retrieved from a study of blood T cell repertoires in COVID-19. The wider study: The cDNA or gDNA used as material had been derived from T cells, B-cell-depleted T cells, or PBMCs.

Trimming removed 4 bases at V and 0 bases at J, with 11 bases between. Looked up from germline, CDR1 is SGHKS and CDR2 is YYEKEE (reference sequence). The CDR3 loop spans 15 amino acids. Sequencing was performed with immunoSEQ multiplex PCR; in TCRdb, only in-frame clones are kept and a portion is missing. The sample has about 130,000 clones; approximately 83% are singletons. The study recruited people aged 18 to 89 years across about 25 US areas. The chain has TRBV5-5 and TRBJ1-5; D might be TRBD1 (5 bases). This TCR was recovered from a man over 45 who had recovered from COVID-19. Sequenced material: PBMCs or T cells enriched from blood (not recorded which). CDR3 in DNA: TGTGCCAGCAGCCCGGACATTAATAGCAATCAGCCCCAGCATTTT. This gives the protein CASSPDINSNQPQHF. The entire variable domain, with the rest obtained from reference TRBV5-5 and TRBJ1-5, is as follows: DAGVTQSPTHLIKTRGQQVTLRCSPISGHKSVSWYQQVLGQGPQFIFQYYEKEERGRGNFPDRFSARQFPNYSSELNVNALLLGDSALYLCASSPDINSNQPQHFGDGTRLSIL.